This T cell receptor (beta chain) derives from a study of blood T cell repertoires in COVID-19. The V segment lost 5 bases and the J segment 0 bases; nucleotides outside the gene matches: 5. Germline values: CDR1 LNHDA, CDR2 SQIVND (reference sequence). This CDR3 has 16 residues. Original processing notes: Scientists estimated how many nucleated cells there were by amplifying reference gene primers. Here immunoSEQ multiplex PCR was the method, and the copy in TCRdb shows in-frame clones only, minus some. V and J calls and clone size are given by that table; D and trimming were obtained from the DNA. The data contain 220,000 or so clones, 90% of them singletons. Grouping used clinical history reported by participants in a survey and questionnaire. Those designated as exposed participants met a COVID-19 case within 2 weeks before study entry.

The rearrangement links TRBV19 to TRBJ1-5; 9 bases fit TRBD1. The receptor comes from a man aged 25-45 years who had been exposed to COVID-19. Sequenced sample: PBMCs or T cells enriched from blood (not recorded which). In nucleotides, the CDR3 is TGTGCCAGTAGTGGGGGACAGGGCGGTAGCAATCAGCCCCAGCATTTT. Translating gives CASSGGQGGSNQPQHF.